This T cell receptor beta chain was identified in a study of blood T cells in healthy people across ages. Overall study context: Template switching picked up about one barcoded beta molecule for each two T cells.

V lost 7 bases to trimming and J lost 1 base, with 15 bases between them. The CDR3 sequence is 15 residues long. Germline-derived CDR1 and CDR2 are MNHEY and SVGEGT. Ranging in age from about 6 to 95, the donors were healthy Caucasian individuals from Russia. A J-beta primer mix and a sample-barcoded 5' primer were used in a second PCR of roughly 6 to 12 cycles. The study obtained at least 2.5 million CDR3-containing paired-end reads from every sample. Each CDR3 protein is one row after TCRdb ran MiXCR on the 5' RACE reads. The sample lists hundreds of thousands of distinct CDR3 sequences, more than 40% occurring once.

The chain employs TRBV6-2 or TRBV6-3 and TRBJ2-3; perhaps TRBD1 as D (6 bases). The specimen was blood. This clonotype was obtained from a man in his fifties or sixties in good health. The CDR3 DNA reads TGTGCCAGCACCAGGGGTGGGTGGGGCACAGATACGCAGTATTTT. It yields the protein CASTRGGWGTDTQYF.